One sample yielded the 6 T cell receptor beta chains listed below, sequenced in a study of long-term antiretroviral therapy in people with HIV. immunoSEQ v3.0 was run at survey level. Some clones are missing from TCRdb's copy, which holds only in-frame ones; the method was immunoSEQ multiplex PCR. The table has 20,000 to 25,000 clones, 86% seen once. Sequences were derived from unsorted PBMCs, sampled 1.3 years after starting antiretroviral therapy. These receptors were collected from a man in his sixties with HIV.

This sequence joins TRBV5-1 and TRBJ2-5, with D perhaps TRBD2 (7 bases). Trimming cost V 3 bases and J 2 bases, with 11 bases left between them. This CDR3 contains 14 residues. The germline gives CDR1 SGHRS, CDR2 YFSETQ. The CDR3 region has the DNA TGCGCCAGCAGCTGGGGGGGCTTACAAGAGACCCAGTACTTC. Amino acid sequence: CASSWGGLQETQYF.

The chain recombines TRBV6-5 with TRBJ1-1, with D tentatively TRBD1 (5 bases). Germline V gene data show CDR1 as MNHEY and CDR2 as SVGAGI. The CDR3 contains 13 residues. V was clipped by 6 bases and J by 2 bases, with 10 bases between them. The CDR3 loop is CASSLGTNTEAFF. In nucleotides, the CDR3 is TGTGCCAGCAGCCTAGGGACCAACACTGAAGCTTTCTTT.

This clone has more than one count but fewer than ten. This chain connects TRBV2 to TRBJ1-1; possible D gene TRBD1, 5 bases. The CDR3 totals 13 residues. Germline CDR1 reads SNHLY; CDR2 reads FYNNEI. The CDR3: CGMRGSWATEAFF. In DNA form, the CDR3 reads TGTGGAATGCGGGGGAGTTGGGCCACTGAAGCTTTCTTT.

V and J are TRBV25-1 and TRBJ1-4; D remains ambiguous. The CDR3 is made up of 15 amino acids. The V and J ends lost 4 bases and 0 bases respectively, with 9 bases between them. Germline lookup yields CDR1 MGHDK and CDR2 SYGVNS. As DNA, the CDR3 is TGTGCCAGCAGTGGCGGGGTTGCAACTAATGAAAAACTGTTTTTT. Encoded protein: CASSGGVATNEKLFF.

CDR3 nucleotide sequence: TGTGCCAGCAGTGACAGGGCGGGGTACGAGCAGTACTTC. It encodes CASSDRAGYEQYF. This chain links TRBV6-1 with TRBJ2-7; D is perhaps TRBD2 (6 bases). The CDR3 covers 13 residues. CDR1 is MNHNS, CDR2 SASEGT, per germline. Trimming left V 3 bases short and J 4 bases short, with 10 bases between.

The rearrangement joins TRBV5-1 to TRBJ1-2; TRBD1 matches 7 bases. Unmatched junction bases numbered 11, after V lost 4 bases and J lost 5 bases. This CDR3 region has 15 residues. CDR1 is SGHRS and CDR2 is YFSETQ in the germline V gene. CDR3 DNA: TGCGCCAGCAGCCCCTCAGGGACAGCCGTATATGGCTACACCTTC. Translation: CASSPSGTAVYGYTF.